The 21 T cell receptor beta chains below were found in one sample sequenced in a study of identifying expanded T cells in peripheral blood (dated by TCRdb to the late 2010s). The library came from the immunoSEQ multiplex PCR assay. What TCRdb holds here is the immuneACCESS table cut down to in-frame rearrangements. Part of the clones is not present; checked against another copy, under half of the missing clones reflect an unresolved V gene, and the others are unexplained. This sample lists under 150,000 clones; 84% were detected once. 2.5% to 4% of the sample belongs to the ten largest clones. Sequencing was carried out using blood. The receptors originated from a person between 18 and 75 years old in good health.

The chain employs TRBV6-6 and TRBJ2-6; D unresolved. V lost 4 bases, J lost 0 bases, and 7 bases lay in between. Per germline, CDR1 MNHNY and CDR2 SVGAGI (reference sequence). The length of the CDR3 is 15 residues. CDR3 protein: CASSSPNSGANVLTF. CDR3 nucleotide sequence: TGTGCCAGCAGTTCCCCCAACTCTGGGGCCAACGTCCTGACTTTC.

This chain links TRBV5-1 with TRBJ1-2; possible D gene TRBD1, 6 bases. Germline assignment: CDR1 SGHRS and CDR2 YFSETQ. There are 16 residues in the CDR3. V lost 0 bases and J 6 bases, leaving 18 bases between the germline ends. The CDR3 DNA reads TGCGCCAGCAGCTTGGGAGGGGGACCTCCGGGCCATGGCTACACCTTC. This translates into CASSLGGGPPGHGYTF. Full variable domain (outside the CDR3, taken from reference TRBV5-1 and TRBJ1-2): KAGVTQTPRYLIKTRGQQVTLSCSPISGHRSVSWYQQTPGQGLQFLFEYFSETQRNKGNFPGRFSGRQFSNSRSEMNVSTLELGDSALYLCASSLGGGPPGHGYTFGSGTRLTVV.

V usage is TRBV30 and J usage is TRBJ2-3, with 12 bases lining up with TRBD2. Germline CDR1 GTSNPN, CDR2 SVGIG (reference sequence). This CDR3 contains 18 residues. The junction had 10 bases not matched to a gene; V was cut back by 2 bases and J by 1 base. CDR3 nucleotide sequence: TGTGCCTGGAGTCGGGGCCGACTAGCGGGGGATCGCACAGATACGCAGTATTTT. Translating it yields CAWSRGRLAGDRTDTQYF.

V and J are TRBV4-1 and TRBJ1-4; the D gene is possibly TRBD1 (5 bases). CDR1 MGHRA and CDR2 YSYEKL come from the germline V gene. The CDR3 has 12 amino acids. The V gene lost 0 bases and the J gene lost 10 bases, with 6 bases spanning the gap. The CDR3 spells CASSQDGGKLFF. Here the CDR3 DNA reads TGCGCCAGCAGCCAAGATGGGGGAAAACTGTTTTTT.

This chain links TRBV6-5 with TRBJ1-2, with D uncertain. V lost 0 bases to trimming and J lost 3 bases, with 5 bases between them. The CDR3 has 13 amino acids. CDR1 and CDR2 from the germline V gene are MNHEY and SVGAGI. The CDR3 here is CASSYSNDYGYTF. The CDR3 region has the DNA TGTGCCAGCAGTTACTCGAATGACTATGGCTACACCTTC.

The count of this clone is one. The chain recombines TRBV6-5 with TRBJ2-7, with TRBD1 identical over 10 bases. CDR1 and CDR2 from the germline V gene are MNHEY and SVGAGI. V shed 5 bases, J shed 4 bases, and the junction held 8 bases outside the gene matches. The CDR3 is 15 amino acids. CDR3 nucleotide sequence: TGTGCCAGCAGTCCCACGGGACAGGGGAGATACGAGCAGTACTTC. Translating it yields CASSPTGQGRYEQYF.

The V and J genes are TRBV7-2 and TRBJ1-5; D uncertain. This CDR3 region has 16 residues. Germline V gene sequence: CDR1 SGHTA, CDR2 FQGNSA. Trimming shortened V by 1 base and J by 2 bases, and 12 bases separated the two germline ends. CDR3 sequence: CASSLGQLGGNQPQHF. The CDR3, as DNA: TGTGCCAGCAGCTTAGGCCAACTAGGAGGCAATCAGCCCCAGCATTTT.

The chain joins TRBV28 to TRBJ2-6, with D perhaps TRBD1 (5 bases). CDR3 length equals 17 residues. V was pared by 1 base and J by 13 bases, with 23 bases between. Germline V CDR1 and CDR2: MDHEN, SYDVKM. The CDR3 region is CASSLYSRQSSDVVLTF. DNA for the CDR3: TGTGCCAGCAGTTTATATTCCCGACAGTCCTCGGATGTGGTCCTGACTTTC. Full variable domain (outside the CDR3, taken from reference TRBV28 and TRBJ2-6): DVKVTQSSRYLVKRTGEKVFLECVQDMDHENMFWYRQDPGLGLRLIYFSYDVKMKEKGDIPEGYSVSREKKERFSLILESASTNQTSMYLCASSLYSRQSSDVVLTFGAGSRLTVL.

The CDR3 loop is CATSRTGATGELFF. DNA of the CDR3: TGCGCCACTTCGAGGACAGGAGCCACCGGGGAGCTGTTTTTT. The V gene is TRBV5-1, the J gene TRBJ2-2; 7 nucleotides match TRBD1. With 9 bases clipped from V and 4 bases from J, the junction kept 9 bases outside the gene matches. The CDR3 sequence is 14 residues long. Per the germline V gene, CDR1 is SGHRS and CDR2 is YFSETQ.

CDR3 amino acids: CASAIGPGQTEAFF. In nucleotides, the CDR3 is TGTGCCAGCGCCATTGGCCCGGGGCAAACTGAAGCTTTCTTT. This chain links TRBV25-1 with TRBJ1-1; tentative D call: TRBD1 (5 bases). Germline assignment: CDR1 MGHDK and CDR2 SYGVNS. Trimming took 8 bases from V and 5 from J, leaving 18 bases between them. The CDR3 has 14 residues.

The V gene is TRBV6-5, the J gene TRBJ1-1, with D hard to call. The CDR3 is made up of 14 amino acids. CDR1 MNHEY and CDR2 SVGAGI come from the germline V gene. Trimming stripped 4 bases from V and 1 base from J, with 10 bases between. The CDR3 reads CASSSERKNTEAFF. The CDR3 DNA reads TGTGCCAGCAGTTCCGAACGGAAGAACACTGAAGCTTTCTTT.

The chain carries TRBV4-3 and TRBJ2-2; no definite D call. Looked up from germline, CDR1 is LGHNA and CDR2 is YSLEER. V lost 1 base and J lost 5, with 8 bases in between. This CDR3 comprises 14 residues. Written as DNA, the CDR3 is TGCGCCAGCAGCCAAGGAGTTCTAACCGGGGAGCTGTTTTTT. Translating gives CASSQGVLTGELFF.

The V call is TRBV5-1, the J call TRBJ1-5, with D unresolved. The CDR3 length is 13 residues. Per germline, CDR1 SGHRS and CDR2 YFSETQ. V gave up 4 bases and J gave up 2 bases, with 7 bases separating them. The CDR3 region is CASSEGGNQPQHF. The CDR3 nucleotides are TGCGCCAGCAGCGAGGGCGGCAATCAGCCCCAGCATTTT.

The CDR3 DNA follows: TGTGCCAGCAGCTTAGGTTCCACAAGGGGGTTCTACGAGCAGTACTTC. Translating it yields CASSLGSTRGFYEQYF. The V gene is TRBV7-6, the J gene TRBJ2-7; perhaps TRBD1 as D (6 bases). From germline, CDR1 is SGHVS and CDR2 FNYEAQ. V was clipped by 1 base and J by 3 bases, with 16 bases between them. The CDR3 is 16 residues long.

The rearrangement joins TRBV5-6 to TRBJ2-3; TRBD1 matches 8 bases. This CDR3 comprises 13 residues. Germline-derived CDR1 and CDR2 are SGHDT and YYEEEE. The V segment lost 4 bases and the J segment 4 bases; nucleotides outside the gene matches: 2. This CDR3 reads CASSPQGADTQYF. For the CDR3, the DNA is TGTGCCAGCAGCCCACAGGGGGCAGATACGCAGTATTTT.

The rearrangement uses TRBV7-6 and TRBJ2-1, with D perhaps being TRBD1 or TRBD2 (5 bases each). This CDR3 is built from 15 residues. With 4 bases removed from V and 5 bases from J, the gap between germline ends came to 15 bases. Germline CDR1 reads SGHVS; CDR2 reads FNYEAQ. This CDR3 reads CASSSGSDYHNEQFF. In DNA form, the CDR3 reads TGTGCCAGCAGCTCAGGGAGTGACTACCACAATGAGCAGTTCTTC.

For the CDR3, the DNA is TGCGCCTCCCCCCGGAGGAACACTGAAGCTTTCTTT. Translated: CASPRRNTEAFF. This rearrangement joins TRBV10-1 to TRBJ1-1; D not certain. CDR3 length: 12 amino acids. With 11 bases removed from V and 1 base from J, the gap between germline ends came to 11 bases. Per the germline V gene, CDR1 is WNHNN and CDR2 is SYGVQD (reference sequence).

The chain employs TRBV29-1 and TRBJ1-1, with D unresolved. Trimming removed 0 bases at V and 11 bases at J, with 13 bases between. This CDR3 spans 12 amino acids. Germline values: CDR1 SQVTM, CDR2 ANQGSEA. DNA for the CDR3: TGCAGCGTTGAAGAACCACCCCCCCTGGCTTTCTTT. Amino acids: CSVEEPPPLAFF.

The rearrangement joins TRBV4-3 to TRBJ1-1, with unresolved D. Trimming removed 0 bases at V and 7 bases at J, with 18 bases between. The germline V gene encodes CDR1 LGHNA and CDR2 YSLEER. This CDR3 is 16 amino acids long. The CDR3: CASSQDRWSVTSEAFF. The CDR3 DNA reads as TGCGCCAGCAGCCAAGATCGCTGGTCGGTGACAAGTGAAGCTTTCTTT.

The rearrangement links TRBV11-3 to TRBJ2-1; 7 nucleotides line up with TRBD2. This CDR3 has 17 amino acids. The germline CDR1 and CDR2 sequences are SGHNT and YENEEA. The J segment lost 0 bases and the V segment lost 5 bases, leaving 10 bases of the junction unmatched. CDR3 coding DNA: TGTGCCAGCAGCCAAAGGCGGGGGAGGGGCTCCTACAATGAGCAGTTCTTC. Amino acids: CASSQRRGRGSYNEQFF.

The V and J genes are TRBV29-1 and TRBJ1-2; D unresolved. Germline assignment: CDR1 SQVTM and CDR2 ANQGSEA. Trimming removed 7 bases from V and 4 bases from J, with 7 bases in between. This CDR3 has 10 residues. The CDR3 nucleotides read TGCAGCGGATTCAGCTATGGCTACACCTTC. Protein: CSGFSYGYTF.